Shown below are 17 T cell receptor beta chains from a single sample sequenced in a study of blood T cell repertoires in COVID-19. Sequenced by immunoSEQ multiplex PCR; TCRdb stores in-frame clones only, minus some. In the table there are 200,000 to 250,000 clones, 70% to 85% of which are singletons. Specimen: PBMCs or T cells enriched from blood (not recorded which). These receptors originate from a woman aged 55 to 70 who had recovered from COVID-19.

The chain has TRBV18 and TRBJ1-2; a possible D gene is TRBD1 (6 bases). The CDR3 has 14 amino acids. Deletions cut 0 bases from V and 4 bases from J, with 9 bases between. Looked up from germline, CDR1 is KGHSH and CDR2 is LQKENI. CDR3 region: CASSPPDSSYGYTF. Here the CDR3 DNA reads TGTGCCAGCTCACCACCGGACAGCAGCTATGGCTACACCTTC.

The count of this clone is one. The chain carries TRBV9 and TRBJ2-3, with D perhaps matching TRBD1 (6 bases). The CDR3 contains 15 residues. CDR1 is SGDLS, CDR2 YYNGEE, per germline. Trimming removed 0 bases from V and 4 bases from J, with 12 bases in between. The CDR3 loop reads CASSVGAGVADTQYF. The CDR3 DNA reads TGTGCCAGCAGCGTAGGAGCAGGGGTAGCAGATACGCAGTATTTT.

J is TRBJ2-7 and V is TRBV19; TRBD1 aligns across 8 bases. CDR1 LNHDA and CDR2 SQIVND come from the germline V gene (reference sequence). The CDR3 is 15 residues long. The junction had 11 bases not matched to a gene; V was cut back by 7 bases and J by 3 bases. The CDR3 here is CASTTGDGQGYEQYF. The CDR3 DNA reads TGTGCCAGTACCACCGGGGACGGACAGGGCTACGAGCAGTACTTC.

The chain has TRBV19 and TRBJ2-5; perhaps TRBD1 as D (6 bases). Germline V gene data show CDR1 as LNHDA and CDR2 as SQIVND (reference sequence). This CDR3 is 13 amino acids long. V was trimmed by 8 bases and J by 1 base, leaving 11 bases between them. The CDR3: CASGRDTQETQYF. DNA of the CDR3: TGTGCCAGTGGCCGGGACACCCAAGAGACCCAGTACTTC. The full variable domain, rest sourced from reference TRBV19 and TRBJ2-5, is DGGITQSPKYLFRKEGQNVTLSCEQNLNHDAMYWYRQDPGQGLRLIYYSQIVNDFQKGDIAEGYSVSREKKESFPLTVTSAQKNPTAFYLCASGRDTQETQYFGPGTRLLVL.

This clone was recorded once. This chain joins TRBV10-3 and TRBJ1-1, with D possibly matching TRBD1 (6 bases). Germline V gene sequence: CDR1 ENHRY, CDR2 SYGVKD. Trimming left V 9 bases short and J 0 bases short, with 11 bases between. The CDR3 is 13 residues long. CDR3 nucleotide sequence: TGTGCCATAGGGGGGGGTTTGAACACTGAAGCTTTCTTT. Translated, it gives CAIGGGLNTEAFF.

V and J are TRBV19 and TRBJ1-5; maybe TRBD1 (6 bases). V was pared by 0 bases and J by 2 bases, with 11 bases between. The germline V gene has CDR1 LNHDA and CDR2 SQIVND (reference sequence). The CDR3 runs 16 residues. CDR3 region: CASSIDHSGGNQPQHF. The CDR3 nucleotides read TGTGCCAGTAGTATAGATCATTCAGGGGGCAATCAGCCCCAGCATTTT.

The CDR3 protein is CAWSVRGSKENEQFF. The CDR3 DNA reads as TGTGCCTGGAGTGTACGAGGGTCGAAGGAGAATGAGCAGTTCTTC. The chain joins TRBV30 to TRBJ2-1; possibly TRBD2 for D (5 bases). There are 15 residues in the CDR3. Trimming took 0 bases from V and 7 from J, leaving 16 bases between them. From germline, CDR1 is GTSNPN and CDR2 SVGIG (reference sequence).

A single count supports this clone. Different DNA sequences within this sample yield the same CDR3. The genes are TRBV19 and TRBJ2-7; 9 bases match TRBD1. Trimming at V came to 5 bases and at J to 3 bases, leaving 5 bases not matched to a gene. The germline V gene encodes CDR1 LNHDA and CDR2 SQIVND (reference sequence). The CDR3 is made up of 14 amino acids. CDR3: CASSPRDRVYEQYF. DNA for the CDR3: TGTGCCAGTAGTCCGCGGGACAGGGTCTACGAGCAGTACTTC.

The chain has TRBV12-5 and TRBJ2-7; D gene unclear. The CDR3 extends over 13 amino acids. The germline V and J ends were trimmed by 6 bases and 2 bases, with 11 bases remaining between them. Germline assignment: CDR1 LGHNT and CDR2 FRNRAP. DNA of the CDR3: TGTGCTAGTGGCCCCTCTGAGACCTACGAGCAGTACTTC. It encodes CASGPSETYEQYF.

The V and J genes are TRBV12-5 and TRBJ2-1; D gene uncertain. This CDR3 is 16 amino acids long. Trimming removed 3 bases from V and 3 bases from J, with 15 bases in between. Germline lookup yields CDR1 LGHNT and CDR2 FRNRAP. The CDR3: CASGFVPPAYYNEQFF. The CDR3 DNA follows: TGTGCTAGTGGTTTCGTACCTCCCGCCTACTACAATGAGCAGTTCTTC.

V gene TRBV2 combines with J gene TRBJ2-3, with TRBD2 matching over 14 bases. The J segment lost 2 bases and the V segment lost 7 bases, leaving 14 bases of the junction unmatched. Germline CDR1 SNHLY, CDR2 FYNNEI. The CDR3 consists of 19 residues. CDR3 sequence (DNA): TGTGCCAGCACTCCCCCGGGACTAGCGGGAGCAGAGTTCACAGATACGCAGTATTTT. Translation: CASTPPGLAGAEFTDTQYF.

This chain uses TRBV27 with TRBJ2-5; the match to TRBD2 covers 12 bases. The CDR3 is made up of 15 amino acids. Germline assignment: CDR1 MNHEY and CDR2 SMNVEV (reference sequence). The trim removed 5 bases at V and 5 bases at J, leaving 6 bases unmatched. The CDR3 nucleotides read TGTGCCAGCAGTACGGGACTAGCGGGTGGTGAGACCCAGTACTTC. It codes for CASSTGLAGGETQYF.

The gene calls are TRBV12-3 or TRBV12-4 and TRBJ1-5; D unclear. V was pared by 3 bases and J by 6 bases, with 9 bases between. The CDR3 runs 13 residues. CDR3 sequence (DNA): TGTGCCAGCAGTTTGACCTCGGGTCAGCCCCAGCATTTT. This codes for CASSLTSGQPQHF.

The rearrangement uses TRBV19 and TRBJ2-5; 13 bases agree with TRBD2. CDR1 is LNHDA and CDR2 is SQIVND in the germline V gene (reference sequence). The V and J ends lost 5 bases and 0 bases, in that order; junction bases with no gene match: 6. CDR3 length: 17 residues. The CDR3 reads CASSPGLAGLYQETQYF. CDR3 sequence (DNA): TGTGCCAGTAGTCCGGGACTAGCGGGGCTGTACCAAGAGACCCAGTACTTC.

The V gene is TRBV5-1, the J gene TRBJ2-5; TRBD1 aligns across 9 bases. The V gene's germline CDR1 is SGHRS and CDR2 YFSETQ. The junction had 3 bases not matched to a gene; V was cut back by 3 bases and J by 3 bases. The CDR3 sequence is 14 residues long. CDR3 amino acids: CASSWGQGKETQYF. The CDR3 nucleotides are TGCGCCAGCAGCTGGGGACAGGGAAAAGAGACCCAGTACTTC.

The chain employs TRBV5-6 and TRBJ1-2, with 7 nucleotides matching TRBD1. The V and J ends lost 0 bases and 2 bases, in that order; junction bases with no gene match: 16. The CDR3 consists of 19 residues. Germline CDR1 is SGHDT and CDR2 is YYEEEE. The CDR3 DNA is TGTGCCAGCAGCTTGGCACGGACAGGACAGATGGGCTCAAACTATGGCTACACCTTC. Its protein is CASSLARTGQMGSNYGYTF. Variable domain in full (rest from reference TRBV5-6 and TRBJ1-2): DAGVTQSPTHLIKTRGQQVTLRCSPKSGHDTVSWYQQALGQGPQFIFQYYEEEERQRGNFPDRFSGHQFPNYSSELNVNALLLGDSALYLCASSLARTGQMGSNYGYTFGSGTRLTVV.

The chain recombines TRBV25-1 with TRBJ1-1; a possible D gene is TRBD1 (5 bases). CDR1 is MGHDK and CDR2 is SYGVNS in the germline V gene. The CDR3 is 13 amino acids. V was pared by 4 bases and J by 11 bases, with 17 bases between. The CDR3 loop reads CASSGWGTTGAFF. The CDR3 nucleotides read TGTGCCAGCAGTGGTTGGGGCACTACTGGGGCTTTCTTT.